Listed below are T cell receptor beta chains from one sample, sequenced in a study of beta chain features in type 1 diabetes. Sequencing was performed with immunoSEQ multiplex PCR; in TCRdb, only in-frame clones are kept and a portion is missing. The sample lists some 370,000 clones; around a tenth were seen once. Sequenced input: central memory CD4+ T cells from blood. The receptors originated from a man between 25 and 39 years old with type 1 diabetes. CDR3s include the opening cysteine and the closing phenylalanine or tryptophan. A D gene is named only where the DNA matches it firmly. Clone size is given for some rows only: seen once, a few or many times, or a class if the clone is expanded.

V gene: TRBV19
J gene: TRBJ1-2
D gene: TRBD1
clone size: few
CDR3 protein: CASSTPGTGKGDGYTF
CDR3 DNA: TGTGCCAGTAGTACCCCCGGGACAGGGAAAGGAGATGGCTACACCTTC

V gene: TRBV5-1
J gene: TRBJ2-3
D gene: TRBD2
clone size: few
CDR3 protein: CASSLDPGGTQGDTQYF
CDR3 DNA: TGCGCCAGCAGCTTGGACCCGGGAGGAACCCAGGGAGATACGCAGTATTTT

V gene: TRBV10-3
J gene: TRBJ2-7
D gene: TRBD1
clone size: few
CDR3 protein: CAISGPGQTYEQYF
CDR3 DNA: TGTGCCATCAGTGGGCCGGGACAGACCTACGAGCAGTACTTC

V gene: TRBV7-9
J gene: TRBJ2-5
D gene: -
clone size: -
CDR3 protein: CASSLVETQYF
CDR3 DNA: TGTGCCAGCAGCTTAGTTGAGACCCAGTACTTC

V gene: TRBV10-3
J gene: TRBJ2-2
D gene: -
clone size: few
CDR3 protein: CAILIRGGGELFF
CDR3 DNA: TGTGCCATCCTGATCCGGGGAGGCGGGGAGCTGTTTTTT

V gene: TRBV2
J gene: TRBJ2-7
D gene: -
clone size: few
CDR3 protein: CASSENARGEQYF
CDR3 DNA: TGTGCCAGCAGTGAAAACGCCCGAGGAGAGCAGTACTTC

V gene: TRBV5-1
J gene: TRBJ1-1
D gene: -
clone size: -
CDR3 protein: CASSQAGDTEAFF
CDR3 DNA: TGTGCCAGCAGCCAGGCAGGGGACACTGAAGCTTTCTTT

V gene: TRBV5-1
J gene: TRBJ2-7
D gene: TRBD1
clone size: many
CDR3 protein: CASSFSVTGGYEQYF
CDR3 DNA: TGCGCCAGCAGCTTTTCTGTGACAGGGGGCTACGAGCAGTACTTC

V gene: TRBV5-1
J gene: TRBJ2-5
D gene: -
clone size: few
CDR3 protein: CASSLPGEETQYF
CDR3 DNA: TGCGCCAGCAGCTTGCCTGGAGAAGAGACCCAGTACTTC

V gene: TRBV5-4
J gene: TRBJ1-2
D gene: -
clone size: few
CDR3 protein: CASSLPGAYGYTF
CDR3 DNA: TGTGCCAGCAGCTTACCGGGGGCCTATGGCTACACCTTC

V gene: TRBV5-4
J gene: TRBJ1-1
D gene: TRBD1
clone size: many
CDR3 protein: CASSLEGQGMNTEAFF
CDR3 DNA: TGTGCCAGCAGCTTGGAGGGACAGGGCATGAACACTGAAGCTTTCTTT

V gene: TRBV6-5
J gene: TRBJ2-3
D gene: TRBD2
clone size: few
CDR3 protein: CASGGRTTDTQYF
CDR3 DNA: TGTGCCAGCGGCGGGAGGACCACAGATACGCAGTATTTT

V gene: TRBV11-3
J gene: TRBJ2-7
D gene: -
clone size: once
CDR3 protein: CASSQSDSSYEQYF
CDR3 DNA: TGTGCCAGCAGCCAATCGGACAGCTCCTACGAGCAGTACTTC

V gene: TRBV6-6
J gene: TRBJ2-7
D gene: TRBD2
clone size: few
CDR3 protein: CASSYRSSGEQYF
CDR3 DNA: TGTGCCAGCAGTTACAGGTCTAGCGGAGAGCAGTACTTC

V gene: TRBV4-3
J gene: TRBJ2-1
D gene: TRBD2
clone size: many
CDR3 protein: CASGLAGDGEQFF
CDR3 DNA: TGCGCCAGCGGACTAGCGGGAGACGGCGAGCAGTTCTTC

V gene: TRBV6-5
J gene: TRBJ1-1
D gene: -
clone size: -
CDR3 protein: CASIAQGTMNTEAFF
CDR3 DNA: TGTGCCAGCATCGCACAGGGCACGATGAACACTGAAGCTTTCTTT

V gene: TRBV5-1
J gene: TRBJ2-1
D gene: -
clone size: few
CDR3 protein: CASSLRTEVNEQFF
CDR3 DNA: TGCGCCAGCAGCCTACGCACAGAGGTCAATGAGCAGTTCTTC

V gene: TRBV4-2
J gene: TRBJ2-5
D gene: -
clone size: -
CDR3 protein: CASRGPAPRETQYF
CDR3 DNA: TGTGCCAGCAGAGGACCAGCGCCCAGAGAGACCCAGTACTTC

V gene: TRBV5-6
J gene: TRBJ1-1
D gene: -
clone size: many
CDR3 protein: CASSRRGNTEAFF
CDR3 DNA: TGTGCCAGCAGCCGCAGGGGGAACACTGAAGCTTTCTTT

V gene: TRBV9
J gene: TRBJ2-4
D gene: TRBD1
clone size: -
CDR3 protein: CATKDRERENIQYF
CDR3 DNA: TGTGCCACCAAGGACAGGGAAAGGGAAAACATTCAGTACTTC

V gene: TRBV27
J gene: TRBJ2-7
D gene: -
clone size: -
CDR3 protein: CASRRGVAEQYF
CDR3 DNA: TGTGCCAGCAGGAGGGGGGTCGCCGAGCAGTACTTC

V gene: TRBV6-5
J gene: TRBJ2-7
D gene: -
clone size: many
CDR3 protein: CASSPLGREQYF
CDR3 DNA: TGTGCCAGCAGCCCTCTGGGGAGGGAGCAGTACTTC

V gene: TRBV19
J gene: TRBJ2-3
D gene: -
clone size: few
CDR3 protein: CATSYLPDTQYF
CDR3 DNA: TGTGCCACCAGCTATCTGCCCGATACGCAGTATTTT

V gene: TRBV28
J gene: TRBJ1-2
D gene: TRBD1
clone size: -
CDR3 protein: CASSPIQGARYGYTF
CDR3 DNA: TGTGCCAGCAGTCCGATACAGGGGGCGAGATATGGCTACACCTTC

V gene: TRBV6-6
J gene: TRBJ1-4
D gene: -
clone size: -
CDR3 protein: CASSPAGGGGEKLFF
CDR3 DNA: TGTGCCAGTTCCCCAGCGGGGGGAGGAGGTGAAAAACTGTTTTTT

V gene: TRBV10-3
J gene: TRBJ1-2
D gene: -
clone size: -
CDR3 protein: CAISGGQGHGYTF
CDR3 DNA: TGTGCCATCAGTGGGGGGCAGGGTCATGGCTACACCTTC

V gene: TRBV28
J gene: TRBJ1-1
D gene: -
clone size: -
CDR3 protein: CASNGRTEAFF
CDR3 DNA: TGTGCCAGCAACGGGAGAACTGAAGCTTTCTTT

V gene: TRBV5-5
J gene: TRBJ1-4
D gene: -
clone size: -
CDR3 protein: CASSADSFEKLFF
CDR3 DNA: TGTGCCAGCAGCGCGGACTCTTTTGAAAAACTGTTTTTT

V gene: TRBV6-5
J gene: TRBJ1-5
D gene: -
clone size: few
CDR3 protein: CASSSRGNQPQHF
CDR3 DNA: TGTGCCAGCAGTTCCAGGGGAAATCAGCCCCAGCATTTT

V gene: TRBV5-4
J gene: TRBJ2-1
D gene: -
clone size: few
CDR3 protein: CASSLVASFYNEQFF
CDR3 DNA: TGTGCCAGCAGCTTGGTGGCTAGCTTCTACAATGAGCAGTTCTTC

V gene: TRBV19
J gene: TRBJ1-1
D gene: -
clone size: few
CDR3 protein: CASSISSLGAPNTEAFF
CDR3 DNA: TGTGCCAGTAGTATATCAAGTCTCGGGGCACCGAACACTGAAGCTTTCTTT

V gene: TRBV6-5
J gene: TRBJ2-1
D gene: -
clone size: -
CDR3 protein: CASSSPRDSGYNEQFF
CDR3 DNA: TGTGCCAGCAGTTCCCCCCGGGACTCAGGCTACAATGAGCAGTTCTTC

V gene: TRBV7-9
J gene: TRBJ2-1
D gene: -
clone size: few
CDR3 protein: CASSLAHLVYNEQFF
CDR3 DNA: TGTGCCAGCAGCTTAGCCCACCTAGTCTACAATGAGCAGTTCTTC

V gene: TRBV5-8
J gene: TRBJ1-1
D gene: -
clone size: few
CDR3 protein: CASSPLLGGRSEAFF
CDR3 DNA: TGTGCCAGCAGCCCGCTTTTGGGGGGGCGGTCTGAAGCTTTCTTT

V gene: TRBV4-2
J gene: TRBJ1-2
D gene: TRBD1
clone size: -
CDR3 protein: CASSQDPGQGGNYGYTF
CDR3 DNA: TGTGCCAGCAGCCAAGATCCGGGACAGGGAGGAAACTATGGCTACACCTTC

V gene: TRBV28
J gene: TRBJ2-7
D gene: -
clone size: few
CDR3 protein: CASTPGGASSEQYF
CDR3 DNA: TGTGCCAGCACCCCGGGGGGCGCAAGTTCCGAGCAGTACTTC

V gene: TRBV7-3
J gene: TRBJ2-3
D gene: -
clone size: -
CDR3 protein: CASSPRRRGADTQYF
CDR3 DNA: TGTGCCAGCAGCCCCCGTCGCAGGGGAGCAGATACGCAGTATTTT

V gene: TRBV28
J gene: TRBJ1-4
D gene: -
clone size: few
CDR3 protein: CASSFGGGPNEKLFF
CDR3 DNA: TGTGCCAGCAGTTTCGGCGGGGGACCTAATGAAAAACTGTTTTTT

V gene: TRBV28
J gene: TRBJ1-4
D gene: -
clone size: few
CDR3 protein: CASSLWQPAGQKLFF
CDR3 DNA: TGTGCCAGCAGCCTTTGGCAGCCCGCGGGCCAAAAGCTGTTTTTT

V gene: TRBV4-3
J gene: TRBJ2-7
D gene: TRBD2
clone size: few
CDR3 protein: CASSPAISGTTYEQYF
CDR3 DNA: TGCGCCAGCAGTCCTGCCATTAGCGGGACAACCTACGAGCAGTACTTC

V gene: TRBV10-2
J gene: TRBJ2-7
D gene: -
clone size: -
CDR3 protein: CASSDPPGTNYEQYF
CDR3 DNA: TGCGCCAGCAGTGACCCCCCCGGGACGAACTACGAGCAGTACTTC

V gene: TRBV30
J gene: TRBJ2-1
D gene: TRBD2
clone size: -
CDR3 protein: CAWSVFGGGTSSYNEQFF
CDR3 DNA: TGTGCCTGGAGTGTCTTCGGGGGAGGGACTAGCAGCTACAATGAGCAGTTCTTC

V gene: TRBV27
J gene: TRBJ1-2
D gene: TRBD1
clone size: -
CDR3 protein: CASSLKGAGYGYTF
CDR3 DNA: TGTGCCAGCAGTTTAAAGGGGGCTGGCTATGGCTACACCTTC

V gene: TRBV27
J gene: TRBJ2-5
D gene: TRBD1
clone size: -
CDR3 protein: CASSPKTLQGVIETQYF
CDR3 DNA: TGTGCCAGCAGTCCAAAGACGTTACAGGGGGTAATAGAGACCCAGTACTTC

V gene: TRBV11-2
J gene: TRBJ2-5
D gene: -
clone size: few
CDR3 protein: CASSLGVIGETQYF
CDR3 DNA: TGTGCCAGCAGTCTAGGGGTTATAGGAGAGACCCAGTACTTC

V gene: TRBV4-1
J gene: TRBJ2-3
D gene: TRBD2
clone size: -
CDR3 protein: CASSQTPAGGGPDTQYF
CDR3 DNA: TGCGCCAGCAGCCAAACCCCAGCGGGAGGGGGGCCAGATACGCAGTATTTT

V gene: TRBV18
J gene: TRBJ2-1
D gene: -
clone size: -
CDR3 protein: CASSPQTGRSYNEQFF
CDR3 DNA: TGTGCCAGCTCACCACAGACAGGCCGATCCTACAATGAGCAGTTCTTC

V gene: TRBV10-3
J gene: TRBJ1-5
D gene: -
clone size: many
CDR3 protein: CAISEREAKGNQPQHF
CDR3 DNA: TGTGCCATCAGTGAGCGAGAGGCGAAGGGCAATCAGCCCCAGCATTTT

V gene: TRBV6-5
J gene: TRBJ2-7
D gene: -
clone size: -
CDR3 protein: CASTALRTAYEQYF
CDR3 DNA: TGTGCCAGCACGGCGCTCAGGACGGCCTACGAGCAGTACTTC

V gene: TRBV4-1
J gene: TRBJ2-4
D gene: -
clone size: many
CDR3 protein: CASSLGRLGQAFKNIQYF
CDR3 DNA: TGCGCCAGCAGCCTCGGGCGATTGGGGCAGGCCTTCAAAAACATTCAGTACTTC

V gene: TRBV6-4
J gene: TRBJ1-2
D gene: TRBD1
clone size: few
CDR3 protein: CASSRQGYGYTF
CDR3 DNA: TGTGCCAGCAGCCGACAGGGATATGGCTACACCTTC